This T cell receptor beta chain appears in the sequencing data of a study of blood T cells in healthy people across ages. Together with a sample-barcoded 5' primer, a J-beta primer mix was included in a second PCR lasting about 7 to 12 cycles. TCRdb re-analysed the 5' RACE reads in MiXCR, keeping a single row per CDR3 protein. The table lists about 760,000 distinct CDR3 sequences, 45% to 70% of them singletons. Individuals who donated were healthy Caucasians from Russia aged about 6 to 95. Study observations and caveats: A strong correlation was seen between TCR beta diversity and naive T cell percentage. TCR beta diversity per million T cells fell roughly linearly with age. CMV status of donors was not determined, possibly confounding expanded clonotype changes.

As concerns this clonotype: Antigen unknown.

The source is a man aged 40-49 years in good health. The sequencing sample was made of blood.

CDR3 in amino acids: CASSRQGSTTEAFF. CDR3 nucleotide sequence: TGTGCCAGCTCACGACAGGGGAGTACCACTGAAGCTTTCTTT. The J gene is TRBJ1-1, the V gene TRBV18, with TRBD1 matching over 8 bases. V gave up 4 bases and J gave up 4 bases; unmatched junction bases: 5. CDR1 and CDR2 (germline): KGHSH, LQKENI. There are 14 residues in the CDR3.